One sample yielded the 2 T cell receptor beta chains listed below, sequenced in a study of blood T cell repertoires in COVID-19. Profiled with immunoSEQ multiplex PCR; TCRdb holds only in-frame clones, not every one. The sample records approximately 250,000 clones, approximately 88% being singletons. Sequenced material: PBMCs or T cells enriched from blood (not recorded which). The receptors here all came from a woman aged 40 to 50 who had been exposed to COVID-19.

CDR3 sequence: CASSRRGLAGGLNTGELFF. The CDR3 DNA sequence: TGTGCCAGTAGCCGCAGGGGGCTAGCGGGGGGCTTGAACACCGGGGAGCTGTTTTTT. This sequence joins TRBV19 and TRBJ2-2; TRBD2 aligns across 11 bases. The trim removed 6 bases at V and 1 base at J, leaving 13 bases unmatched. From germline, CDR1 is LNHDA and CDR2 SQIVND (reference sequence). This CDR3 has 19 residues.

This chain links TRBV4-2 with TRBJ2-2, with 9 positions matching TRBD2. CDR3 length: 15 amino acids. Germline V gives CDR1 LGHNA, CDR2 YNFKEQ. Trimming took 0 bases from V and 7 from J; bases not matched to a gene: 3. The CDR3 coding sequence is TGTGCCAGCAGCCAAGAGGTACTAGCGGGCGGGGAGCTGTTTTTT. The encoded protein is CASSQEVLAGGELFF.